This record concerns one T cell receptor (beta chain) sequence. Its specific antigen is unknown. Per-nucleotide qualities are absent, and no much larger clonotype sits a single base away. The immunoSEQ Assay, a bias-controlled multiplex PCR, was used to amplify TCRbeta CDR3 regions from genomic DNA. On the study's bioinformatics: The number of nucleated cells in each sample was estimated by amplification of reference gene primers within the assay. To quantify the absolute abundance of each unique TCRbeta CDR3 rearrangement, sequence reads were collapsed and filtered. Productive Simpson clonality was computed per sample as the square root of Simpson's diversity index over productive rearrangements. Drawn from immuneACCESS, this table holds only the in-frame rearrangements with V and J called that TCRdb kept. Clones are partly lost; checked studies trace under half to an unresolved V gene and leave the rest unexplained. The V and J calls and clone size come from that table; D and trimming were worked out from the DNA. The sample table holds around 160,000 clones, of which around four fifths were seen once. The ten largest make up roughly a tenth of the sample.

The collaborating institutions used their own protocols to collect whole blood in K2EDTA tubes. For TCRbeta analysis, collaborator samples were shipped as frozen whole blood, as isolated PBMCs, or as DNA extracted from either sample type. The sample is drawn from a study of blood T cell repertoires in COVID-19 (dated by TCRdb to 2020 to 2021). With regard to the full study: Collaborator samples came from the United States, Italy and Spain and covered acute and convalescent phases of COVID-19. The material from the prospective study consisted of cDNA or gDNA derived from T cells, B-cell-depleted T cells, or PBMCs. Deeply sampled blood TCRbeta repertoires from subjects exposed to, actively infected with, or recovered from COVID-19 were included in the dataset. The repertoires were made available in a free public database intended to serve as a resource for research on the immune response to SARS-CoV-2. The samples were drawn from the first 160 participants of the ongoing ImmuneRACE study and from 1,254 subjects provided by 6 global collaborators. The sample metadata nearly always contained a de-identified subject ID, COVID-19 status, age in years and sex. Where HLA class I and class II types were available, the types were taken from metadata supplied by the sample provider, not from assay-based typing. What the authors observed across the whole study: The quantity of clinical and demographic metadata differed by source and by participant and was supplied without curation.

Spanning cysteine to phenylalanine, the CDR3 consists of 18 amino acids. Just the 54-base CDR3 DNA is kept, in frame starting at base 1. Ends trimmed: V by 6 bases, J by 0 bases; bases unmatched to a gene: 9. The germline V gene encodes CDR1 KGHSH and CDR2 LQKENI. Sequenced material: peripheral blood. The receptor was derived from a human donor in a cohort sampled during active COVID-19. The chain was built from TRBV18 and TRBJ2-7; 15 bases in between match TRBD2. CDR3 loop: CASSAGLAGGGVSYEQYF. Here is the DNA: TGTGCCAGCTCCGCGGGACTAGCGGGAGGTGGGGTCTCCTACGAGCAGTACTTC.